This T cell receptor beta chain was identified in a study of blood T cell repertoires in COVID-19. The repertoire was sequenced with immunoSEQ multiplex PCR; TCRdb's copy has only in-frame clones and lacks some. The data hold around 160,000 clones, with over 75% observed a single time. Germline CDR1 reads LNHDA; CDR2 reads SQIVND (reference sequence). The CDR3 has 13 residues. V dropped 11 bases and J dropped 5; count of bases not matched to a gene: 9. The chain employs TRBV19 and TRBJ1-5, with 7 positions matching TRBD1. The source is a woman aged 55-69 years with COVID-19, enrolled during active disease. Sequenced input: peripheral blood. For the CDR3, the DNA is TGTGCCGCAAACAGGGGCAGGGATCAGCCCCAGCATTTT. Protein sequence: CAANRGRDQPQHF.